This T cell receptor beta chain was found in a study of regulatory T cells in long-lasting Graves disease. This clonotype was seen many times. Arm-PCR with iRepertoire HTBI primers amplified the CDR3 regions for these TCR beta libraries. MiXCR was run by TCRdb on the multiplex PCR reads, yielding one entry per CDR3 protein. The sample carries more than 650,000 distinct CDR3 sequences, roughly 30% recorded once. The CDR3 loop spans 15 amino acids. CDR1 is MDHEN and CDR2 is SYDVKM in the germline V gene. Trimming left V 5 bases short and J 2 bases short, with 15 bases between. Indicated time point: persistent/refractory GD, antithyroid drugs over 5 years with positive TRAb. The TCR library was made from RNA extracted from PBMCs. Clinicians diagnosed Graves' disease using American Thyroid Association guidelines.

Sequencing used peripheral blood mononuclear cells (PBMCs), obtained when the disease was refractory, from a patient treated with antithyroid drugs. The sequence was obtained from a female donor with Graves disease. This chain links TRBV28 with TRBJ1-1; D gene unclear. CDR3 protein: CASSPQYEGNTEAFF. CDR3 nucleotide sequence: TGTGCCAGCAGTCCTCAGTATGAGGGTAACACTGAAGCTTTCTTT.